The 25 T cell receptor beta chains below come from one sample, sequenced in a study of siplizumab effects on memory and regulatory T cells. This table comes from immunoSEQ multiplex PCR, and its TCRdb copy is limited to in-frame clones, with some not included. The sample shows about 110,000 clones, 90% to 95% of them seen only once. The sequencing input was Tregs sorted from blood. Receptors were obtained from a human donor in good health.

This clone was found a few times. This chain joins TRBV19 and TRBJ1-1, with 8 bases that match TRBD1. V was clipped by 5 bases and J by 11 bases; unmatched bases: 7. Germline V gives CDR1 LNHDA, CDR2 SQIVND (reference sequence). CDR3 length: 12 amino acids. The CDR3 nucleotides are TGTGCCAGTAGTTTCAGGACAGGGAGGGCTTTCTTT. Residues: CASSFRTGRAFF.

CDR3 DNA: TGTGCCACCGTTGGGTGGGGACAGGGTAACTACGAGCAGTACTTC. This translates into CATVGWGQGNYEQYF. The rearrangement uses TRBV6-5 and TRBJ2-7; 9 nucleotides agree with TRBD1. CDR3 size: 15 residues. Germline CDR1 and CDR2: MNHEY and SVGAGI. V gave up 10 bases and J gave up 3 bases; unmatched junction bases: 13.

CDR3: CASSQTGTGGRQFF. DNA for the CDR3: TGTGCCAGCAGCCAAACCGGGACAGGGGGTCGGCAGTTCTTC. The chain uses TRBV7-3 and TRBJ2-1, with 11 nucleotides matching TRBD1. CDR1 and CDR2 (germline): SGHTA, FQGTGA. The CDR3 has 14 residues. Unmatched junction bases numbered 9, after V lost 5 bases and J lost 12 bases. Supplemented by reference TRBV7-3 and TRBJ2-1, the full variable domain reads GAGVSQTPSNKVTEKGKYVELRCDPISGHTALYWYRQSLGQGPEFLIYFQGTGAADDSGLPNDRFFAVRPEGSVSTLKIQRTERGDSAVYLCASSQTGTGGRQFFGPGTRLTVL.

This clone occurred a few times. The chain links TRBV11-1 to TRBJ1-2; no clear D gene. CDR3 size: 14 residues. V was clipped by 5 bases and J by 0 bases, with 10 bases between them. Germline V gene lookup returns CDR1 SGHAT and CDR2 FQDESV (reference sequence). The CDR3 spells CASSRGPANYGYTF. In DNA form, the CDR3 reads TGTGCCAGCAGCCGCGGACCGGCTAACTATGGCTACACCTTC.

CDR3 bases: TGCGCCAGCAGCTCTGGAATCTTAGGGGAGACCCAGTACTTC. Translation: CASSSGILGETQYF. This chain connects TRBV5-1 to TRBJ2-5; D unresolved. Trimming stripped 3 bases from V and 5 bases from J, with 14 bases between. Germline assignment: CDR1 SGHRS and CDR2 YFSETQ. CDR3 length equals 14 residues.

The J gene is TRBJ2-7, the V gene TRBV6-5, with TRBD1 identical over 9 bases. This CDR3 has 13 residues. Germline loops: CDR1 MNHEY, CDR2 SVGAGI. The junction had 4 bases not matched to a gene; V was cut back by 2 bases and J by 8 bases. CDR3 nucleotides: TGTGCCAGCAGTTACGGACAGGGGATCCAGCAGTACTTC. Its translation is CASSYGQGIQQYF.

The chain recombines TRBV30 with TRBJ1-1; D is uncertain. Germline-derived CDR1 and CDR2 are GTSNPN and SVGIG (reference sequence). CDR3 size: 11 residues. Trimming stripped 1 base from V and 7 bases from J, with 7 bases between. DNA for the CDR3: TGTGCCTGGAGTGCCCCTTTTGAAGCTTTCTTT. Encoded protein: CAWSAPFEAFF.

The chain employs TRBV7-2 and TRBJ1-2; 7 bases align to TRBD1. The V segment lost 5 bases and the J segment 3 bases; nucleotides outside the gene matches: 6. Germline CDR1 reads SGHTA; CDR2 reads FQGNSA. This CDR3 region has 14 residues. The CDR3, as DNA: TGTGCCAGCAGCCCCATGGGACAGCACTATGGCTACACCTTC. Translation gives CASSPMGQHYGYTF.

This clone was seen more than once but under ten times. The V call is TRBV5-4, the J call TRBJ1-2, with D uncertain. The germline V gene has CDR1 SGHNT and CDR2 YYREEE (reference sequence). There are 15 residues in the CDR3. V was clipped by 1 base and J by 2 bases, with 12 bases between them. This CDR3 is CASSLPASLNYGYTF. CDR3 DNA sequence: TGTGCCAGCAGCTTGCCCGCGTCACTAAACTATGGCTACACCTTC.

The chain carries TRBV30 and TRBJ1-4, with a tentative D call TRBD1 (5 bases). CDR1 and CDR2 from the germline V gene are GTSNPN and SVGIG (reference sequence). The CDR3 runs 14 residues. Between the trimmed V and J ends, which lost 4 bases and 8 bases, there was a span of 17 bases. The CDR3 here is CAWNWGSPKEKLFF. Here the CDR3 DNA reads TGTGCCTGGAACTGGGGGTCCCCAAAGGAAAAACTGTTTTTT. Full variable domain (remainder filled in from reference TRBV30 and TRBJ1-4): SQTIHQWPATLVQPVGSPLSLECTVEGTSNPNLYWYRQAAGRGLQLLFYSVGIGQISSEVPQNLSASRPQDRQFILSSKKLLLSDSGFYLCAWNWGSPKEKLFFGSGTQLSVL.

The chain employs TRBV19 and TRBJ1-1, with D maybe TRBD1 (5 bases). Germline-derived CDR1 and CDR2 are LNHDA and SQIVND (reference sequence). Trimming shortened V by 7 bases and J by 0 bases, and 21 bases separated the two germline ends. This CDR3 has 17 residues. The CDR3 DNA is TGTGCCAGTAACCGGGGGACGGTCCGTTTAATGAACACTGAAGCTTTCTTT. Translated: CASNRGTVRLMNTEAFF.

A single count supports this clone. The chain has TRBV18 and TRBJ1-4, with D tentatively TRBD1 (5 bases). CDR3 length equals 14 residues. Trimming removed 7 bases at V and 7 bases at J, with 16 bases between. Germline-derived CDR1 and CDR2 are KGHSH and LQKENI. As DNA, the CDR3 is TGTGCCAGCTTATCCGTCCCGAGGGGTGAAAAACTGTTTTTT. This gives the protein CASLSVPRGEKLFF.

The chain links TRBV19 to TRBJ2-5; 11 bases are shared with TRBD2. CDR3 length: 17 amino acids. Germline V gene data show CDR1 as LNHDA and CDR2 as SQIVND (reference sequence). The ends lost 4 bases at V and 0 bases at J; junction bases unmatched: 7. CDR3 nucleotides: TGTGCCAGTAGTAGCGCTAGCGGGGGGCATTACCAAGAGACCCAGTACTTC. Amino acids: CASSSASGGHYQETQYF.

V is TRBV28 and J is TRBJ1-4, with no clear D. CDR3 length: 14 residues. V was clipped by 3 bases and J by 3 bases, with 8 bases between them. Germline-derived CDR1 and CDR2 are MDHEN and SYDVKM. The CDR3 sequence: CASSFIGPNEKLFF. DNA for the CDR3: TGTGCCAGCAGTTTCATAGGACCTAATGAAAAACTGTTTTTT.

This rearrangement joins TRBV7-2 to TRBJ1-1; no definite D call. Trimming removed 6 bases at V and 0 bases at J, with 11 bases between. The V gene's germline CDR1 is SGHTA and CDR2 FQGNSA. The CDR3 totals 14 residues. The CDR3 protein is CASREGIMNTEAFF. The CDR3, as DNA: TGTGCCAGCAGAGAAGGGATTATGAACACTGAAGCTTTCTTT.

The CDR3 DNA reads as TGTGCCAGCAGCTTAGTGGGCAATCAGCCCCAGCATTTT. Translation: CASSLVGNQPQHF. The chain is built from TRBV7-2 and TRBJ1-5, with D unresolved. CDR3 length: 13 amino acids. V lost 1 base and J lost 2, with 3 bases in between. Germline V gives CDR1 SGHTA, CDR2 FQGNSA.

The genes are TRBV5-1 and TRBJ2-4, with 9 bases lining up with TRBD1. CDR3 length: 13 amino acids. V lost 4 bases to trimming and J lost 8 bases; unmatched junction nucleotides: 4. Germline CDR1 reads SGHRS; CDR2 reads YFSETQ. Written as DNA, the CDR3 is TGCGCCAGCAGCCCCGGGGACAGGGACATTCAGTACTTC. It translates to CASSPGDRDIQYF.

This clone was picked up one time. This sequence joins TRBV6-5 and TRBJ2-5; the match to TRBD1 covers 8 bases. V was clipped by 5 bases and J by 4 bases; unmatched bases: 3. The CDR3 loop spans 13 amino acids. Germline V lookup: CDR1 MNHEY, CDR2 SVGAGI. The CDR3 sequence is CASSRDRGETQYF. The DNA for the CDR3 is TGTGCCAGCAGTCGAGACAGGGGAGAGACCCAGTACTTC.

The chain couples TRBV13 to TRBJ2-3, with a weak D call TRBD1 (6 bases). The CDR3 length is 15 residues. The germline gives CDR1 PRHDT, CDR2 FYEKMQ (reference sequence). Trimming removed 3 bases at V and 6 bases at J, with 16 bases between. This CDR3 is CASSFGPGEADTQYF. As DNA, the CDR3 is TGTGCCAGCAGCTTTGGTCCAGGGGAAGCGGATACGCAGTATTTT.

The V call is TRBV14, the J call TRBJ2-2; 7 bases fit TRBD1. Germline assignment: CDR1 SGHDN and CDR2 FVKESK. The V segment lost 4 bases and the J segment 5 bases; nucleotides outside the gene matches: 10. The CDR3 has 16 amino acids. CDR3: CASSPNRGSRTGELFF. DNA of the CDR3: TGTGCCAGCAGCCCGAACAGGGGAAGTAGGACCGGGGAGCTGTTTTTT.

CDR3 bases: TGTGCCAGCATCATGACAGGGGTCGACGAGACCCAGTACTTC. This gives the protein CASIMTGVDETQYF. The chain has TRBV11-2 and TRBJ2-5; the match to TRBD1 covers 8 bases. V dropped 7 bases and J dropped 5; count of bases not matched to a gene: 9. The CDR3 consists of 14 residues. Looked up from germline, CDR1 is SGHAT and CDR2 is FQNNGV.

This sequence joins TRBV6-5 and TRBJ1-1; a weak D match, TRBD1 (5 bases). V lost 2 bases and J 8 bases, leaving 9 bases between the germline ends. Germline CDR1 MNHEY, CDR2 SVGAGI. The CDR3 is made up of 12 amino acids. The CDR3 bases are TGTGCCAGCAGTTACCCCCGGGGGGAAGCTTTCTTT. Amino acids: CASSYPRGEAFF.

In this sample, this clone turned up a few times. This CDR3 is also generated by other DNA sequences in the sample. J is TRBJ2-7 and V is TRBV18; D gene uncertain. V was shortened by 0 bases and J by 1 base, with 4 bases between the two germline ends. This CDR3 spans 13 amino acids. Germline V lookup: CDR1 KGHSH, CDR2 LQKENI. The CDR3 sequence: CASSPPSSYEQYF. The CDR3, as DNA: TGTGCCAGCTCACCACCGAGTTCCTACGAGCAGTACTTC.

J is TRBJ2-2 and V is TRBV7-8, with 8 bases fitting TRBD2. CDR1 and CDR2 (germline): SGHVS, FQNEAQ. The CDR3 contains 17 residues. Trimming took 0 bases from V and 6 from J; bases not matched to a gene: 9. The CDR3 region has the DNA TGTGCCAGCAGCTTAGCTGGGACTAGTCTCTGGCCCGGGGAGCTGTTTTTT. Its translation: CASSLAGTSLWPGELFF.

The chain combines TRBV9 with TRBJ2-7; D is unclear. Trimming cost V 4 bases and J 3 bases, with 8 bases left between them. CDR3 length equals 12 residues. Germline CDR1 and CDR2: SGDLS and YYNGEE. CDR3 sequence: CASSLSGYEQYF. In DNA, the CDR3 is TGTGCCAGCAGCTTATCAGGCTACGAGCAGTACTTC.